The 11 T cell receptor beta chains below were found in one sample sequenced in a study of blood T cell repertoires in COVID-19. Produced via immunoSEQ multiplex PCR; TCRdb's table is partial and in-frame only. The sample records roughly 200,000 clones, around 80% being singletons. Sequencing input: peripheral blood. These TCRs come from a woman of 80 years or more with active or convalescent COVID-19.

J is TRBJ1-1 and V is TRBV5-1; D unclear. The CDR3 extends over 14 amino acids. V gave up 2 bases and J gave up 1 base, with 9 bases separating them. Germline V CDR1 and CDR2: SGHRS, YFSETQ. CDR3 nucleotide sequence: TGCGCCAGCAGCTTCGACGGGTCGAACACTGAAGCTTTCTTT. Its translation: CASSFDGSNTEAFF. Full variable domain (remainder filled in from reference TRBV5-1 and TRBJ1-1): KAGVTQTPRYLIKTRGQQVTLSCSPISGHRSVSWYQQTPGQGLQFLFEYFSETQRNKGNFPGRFSGRQFSNSRSEMNVSTLELGDSALYLCASSFDGSNTEAFFGQGTRLTVV.

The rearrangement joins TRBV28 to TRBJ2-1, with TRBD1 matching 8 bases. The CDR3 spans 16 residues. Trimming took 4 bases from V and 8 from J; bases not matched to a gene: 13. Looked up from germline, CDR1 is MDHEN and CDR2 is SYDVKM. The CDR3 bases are TGTGCCAGCAGTTACGCCGGGGCAGGGGGCCCGCATGAGCAGTTCTTC. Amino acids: CASSYAGAGGPHEQFF.

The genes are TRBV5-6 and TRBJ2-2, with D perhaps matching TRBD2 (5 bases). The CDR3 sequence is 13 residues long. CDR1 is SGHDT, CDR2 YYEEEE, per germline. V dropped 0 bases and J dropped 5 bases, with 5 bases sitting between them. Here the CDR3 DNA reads TGTGCCAGCAGCTTGGAGCGGACCGGGGAGCTGTTTTTT. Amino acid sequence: CASSLERTGELFF.

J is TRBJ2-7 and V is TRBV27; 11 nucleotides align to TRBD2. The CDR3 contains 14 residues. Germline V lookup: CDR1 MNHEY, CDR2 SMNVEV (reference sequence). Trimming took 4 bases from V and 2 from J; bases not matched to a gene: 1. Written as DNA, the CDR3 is TGTGCCAGCAGTTCTAGCGGGGGGCCCTACGAGCAGTACTTC. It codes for CASSSSGGPYEQYF.

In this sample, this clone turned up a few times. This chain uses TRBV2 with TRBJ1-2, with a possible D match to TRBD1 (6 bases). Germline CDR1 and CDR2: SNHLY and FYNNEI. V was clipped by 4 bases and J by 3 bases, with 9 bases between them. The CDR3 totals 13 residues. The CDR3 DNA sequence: TGTGCCAGCAGTGGGACAGCCGACTATGGCTACACCTTC. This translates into CASSGTADYGYTF.

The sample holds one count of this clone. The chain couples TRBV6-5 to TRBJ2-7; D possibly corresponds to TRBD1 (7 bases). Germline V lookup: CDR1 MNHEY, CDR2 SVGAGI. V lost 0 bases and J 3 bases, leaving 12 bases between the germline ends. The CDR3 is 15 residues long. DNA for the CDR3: TGTGCCAGCAGTTACTCCGGCAGGGGGGTCTACGAGCAGTACTTC. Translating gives CASSYSGRGVYEQYF.

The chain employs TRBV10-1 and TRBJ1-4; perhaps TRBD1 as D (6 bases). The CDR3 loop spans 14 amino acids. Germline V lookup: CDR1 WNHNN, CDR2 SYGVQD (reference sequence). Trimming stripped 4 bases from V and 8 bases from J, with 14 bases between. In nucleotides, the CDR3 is TGCGCCAGCAGTGGCCGGGACACCCGGGAAAAACTGTTTTTT. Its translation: CASSGRDTREKLFF.

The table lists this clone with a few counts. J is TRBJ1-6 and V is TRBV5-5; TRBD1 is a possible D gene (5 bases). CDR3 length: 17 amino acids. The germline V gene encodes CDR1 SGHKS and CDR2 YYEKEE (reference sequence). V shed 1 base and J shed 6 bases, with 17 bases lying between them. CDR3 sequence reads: CASSLWGNPGVNSPLHF. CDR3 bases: TGTGCCAGCAGCTTGTGGGGGAACCCGGGAGTTAATTCACCCCTCCACTTT.

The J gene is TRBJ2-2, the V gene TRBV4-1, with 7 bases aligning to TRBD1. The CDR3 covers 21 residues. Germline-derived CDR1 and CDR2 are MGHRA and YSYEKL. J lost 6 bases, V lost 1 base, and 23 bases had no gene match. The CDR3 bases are TGCGCCAGCAGCCAAGTGCTGCCGACAGGGTCCTTGGGTCTTTTTTCCGGGGAGCTGTTTTTT. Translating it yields CASSQVLPTGSLGLFSGELFF.

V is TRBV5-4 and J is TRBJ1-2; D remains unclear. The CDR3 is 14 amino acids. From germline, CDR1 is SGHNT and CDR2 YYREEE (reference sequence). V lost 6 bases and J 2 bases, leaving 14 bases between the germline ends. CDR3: CASTSGQTNYGYTF. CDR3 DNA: TGTGCCAGCACCAGCGGGCAGACAAACTATGGCTACACCTTC.

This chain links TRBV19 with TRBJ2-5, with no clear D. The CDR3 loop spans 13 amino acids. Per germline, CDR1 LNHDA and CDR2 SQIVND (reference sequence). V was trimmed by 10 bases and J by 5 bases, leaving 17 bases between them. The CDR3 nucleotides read TGTGCCACCTCACCGGTTATCGGTGAGACCCAGTACTTC. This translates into CATSPVIGETQYF.